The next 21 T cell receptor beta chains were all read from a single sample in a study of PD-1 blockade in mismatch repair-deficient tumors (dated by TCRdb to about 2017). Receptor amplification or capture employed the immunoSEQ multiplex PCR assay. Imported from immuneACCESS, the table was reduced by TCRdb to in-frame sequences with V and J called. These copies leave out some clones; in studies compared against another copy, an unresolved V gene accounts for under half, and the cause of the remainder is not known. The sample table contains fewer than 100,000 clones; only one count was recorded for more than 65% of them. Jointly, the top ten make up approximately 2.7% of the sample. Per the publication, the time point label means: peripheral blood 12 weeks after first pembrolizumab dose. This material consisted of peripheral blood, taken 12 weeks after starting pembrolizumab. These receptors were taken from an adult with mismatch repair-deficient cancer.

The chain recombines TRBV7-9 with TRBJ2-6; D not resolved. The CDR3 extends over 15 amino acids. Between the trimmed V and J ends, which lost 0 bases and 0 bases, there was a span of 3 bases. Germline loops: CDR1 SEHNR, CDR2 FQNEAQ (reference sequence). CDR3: CASSLAVSGANVLTF. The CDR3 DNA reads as TGTGCCAGCAGCTTAGCGGTCTCTGGGGCCAACGTCCTGACTTTC.

This CDR3 reads CASSLERTSVTGELFF. CDR3 sequence (DNA): TGTGCCAGCAGCTTAGAGAGGACTAGCGTCACCGGGGAGCTGTTTTTT. J is TRBJ2-2 and V is TRBV11-2, with TRBD2 matching 9 bases. Germline V CDR1 and CDR2: SGHAT, FQNNGV. The trim removed 0 bases at V and 4 bases at J, leaving 3 bases unmatched. There are 16 residues in the CDR3.

CDR3: CASSLVGAPAGDTDTQYF. CDR3 DNA sequence: TGCGCCAGCAGCTTGGTGGGAGCTCCAGCGGGAGACACAGATACGCAGTATTTT. V and J are TRBV5-1 and TRBJ2-3, with 8 nucleotides matching TRBD2. The germline gives CDR1 SGHRS, CDR2 YFSETQ. The CDR3 spans 18 residues. The ends lost 0 bases at V and 2 bases at J; junction bases unmatched: 11.

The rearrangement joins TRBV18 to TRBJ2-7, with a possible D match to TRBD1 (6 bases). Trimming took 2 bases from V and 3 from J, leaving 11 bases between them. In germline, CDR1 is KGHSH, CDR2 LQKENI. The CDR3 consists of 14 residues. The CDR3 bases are TGTGCCAGCTCACCATCGGGACAACTCTACGAGCAGTACTTC. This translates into CASSPSGQLYEQYF.

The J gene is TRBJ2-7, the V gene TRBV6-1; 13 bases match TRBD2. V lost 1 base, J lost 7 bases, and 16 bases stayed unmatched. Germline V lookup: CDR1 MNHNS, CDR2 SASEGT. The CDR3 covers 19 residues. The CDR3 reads CASSEGQGTSGILRGEQYF. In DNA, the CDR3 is TGTGCCAGCAGTGAAGGCCAAGGGACTAGCGGGATTCTGAGAGGGGAGCAGTACTTC.

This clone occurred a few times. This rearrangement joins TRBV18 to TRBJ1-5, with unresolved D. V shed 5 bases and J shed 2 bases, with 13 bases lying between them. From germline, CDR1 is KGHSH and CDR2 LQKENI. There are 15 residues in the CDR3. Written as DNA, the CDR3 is TGTGCCAGCTCAGGTCGTAACAGAGGCAATCAGCCCCAGCATTTT. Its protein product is CASSGRNRGNQPQHF.

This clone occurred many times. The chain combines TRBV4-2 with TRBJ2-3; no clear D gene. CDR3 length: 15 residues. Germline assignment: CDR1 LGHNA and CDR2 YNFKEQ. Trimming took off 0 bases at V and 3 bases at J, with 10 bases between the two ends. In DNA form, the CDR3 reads TGTGCCAGCAGCCAAGAGCTCCTAGAAACAGATACGCAGTATTTT. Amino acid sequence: CASSQELLETDTQYF.

CDR3 protein: CASSLGRTGTVKLFF. The CDR3, as DNA: TGTGCCAGCAGCTTAGGAAGGACAGGGACAGTAAAACTGTTTTTT. V gene TRBV11-2 combines with J gene TRBJ1-4; 8 bases match TRBD1. This CDR3 spans 15 amino acids. The junction had 8 bases not matched to a gene; V was cut back by 1 base and J by 10 bases. Looked up from germline, CDR1 is SGHAT and CDR2 is FQNNGV.

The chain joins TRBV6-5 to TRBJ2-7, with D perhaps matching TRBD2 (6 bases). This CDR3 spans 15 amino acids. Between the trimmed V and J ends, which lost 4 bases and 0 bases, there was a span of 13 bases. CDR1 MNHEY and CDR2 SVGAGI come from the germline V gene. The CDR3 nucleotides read TGTGCCAGCAGTTTTGGGGACTCCAACTCCTACGAGCAGTACTTC. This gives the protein CASSFGDSNSYEQYF.

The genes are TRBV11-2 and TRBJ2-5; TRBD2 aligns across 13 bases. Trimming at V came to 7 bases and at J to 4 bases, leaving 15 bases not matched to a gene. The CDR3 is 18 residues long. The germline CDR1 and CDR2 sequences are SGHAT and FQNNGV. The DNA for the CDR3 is TGTGCCAGCAACCCGAGGACTAGCGGGAGAGTGATAGGAGAGACCCAGTACTTC. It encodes CASNPRTSGRVIGETQYF.

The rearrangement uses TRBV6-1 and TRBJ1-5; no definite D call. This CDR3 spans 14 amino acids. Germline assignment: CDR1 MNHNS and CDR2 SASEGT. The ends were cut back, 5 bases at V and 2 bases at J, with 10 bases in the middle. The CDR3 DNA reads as TGTGCCAGCAGTCCGACGGCCGGCAATCAGCCCCAGCATTTT. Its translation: CASSPTAGNQPQHF.

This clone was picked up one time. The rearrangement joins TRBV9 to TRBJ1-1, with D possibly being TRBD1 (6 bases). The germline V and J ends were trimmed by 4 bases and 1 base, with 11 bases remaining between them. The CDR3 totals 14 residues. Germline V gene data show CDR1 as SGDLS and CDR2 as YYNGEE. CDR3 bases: TGTGCCAGCAGCCCCCGGACAGAGAACACTGAAGCTTTCTTT. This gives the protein CASSPRTENTEAFF.

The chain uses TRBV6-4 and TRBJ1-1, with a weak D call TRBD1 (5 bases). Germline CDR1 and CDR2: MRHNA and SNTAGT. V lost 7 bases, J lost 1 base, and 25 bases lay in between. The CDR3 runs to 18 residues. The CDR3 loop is CASNSDRYQGRWNTEAFF. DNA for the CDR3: TGTGCCAGCAATAGTGACCGTTACCAGGGACGGTGGAACACTGAAGCTTTCTTT.

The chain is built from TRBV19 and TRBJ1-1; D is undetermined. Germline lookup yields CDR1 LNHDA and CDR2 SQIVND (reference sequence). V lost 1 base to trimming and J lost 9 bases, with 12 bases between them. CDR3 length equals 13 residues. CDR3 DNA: TGTGCCAGTAGTATAGTCGGCGAGAGGAAAGCTTTCTTT. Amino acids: CASSIVGERKAFF.

As DNA, the CDR3 is TGTGCCAGCAGTTACTCCTGGGGAGGGGAAAAAAACATTCAGTACTTC. It specifies CASSYSWGGEKNIQYF. The chain links TRBV6-5 to TRBJ2-4; 7 bases are shared with TRBD2. The CDR3 consists of 16 residues. The germline V gene has CDR1 MNHEY and CDR2 SVGAGI. The V gene end was trimmed by 0 bases and the J gene end by 4 bases; junction bases not matched to a gene: 6.

The CDR3 DNA reads TGTGCCATCAGCCGACTCTGGGGCGATACGCAGTATTTT. It translates to CAISRLWGDTQYF. The chain is built from TRBV10-3 and TRBJ2-3; D may be TRBD1 (5 bases). This CDR3 has 13 amino acids. Looked up from germline, CDR1 is ENHRY and CDR2 is SYGVKD. V shed 6 bases and J shed 6 bases, with 13 bases lying between them.

The CDR3 DNA follows: TGTGCCAGCAGTTTATCTGGCTCCGTCATCGAGCAGTACTTC. It encodes CASSLSGSVIEQYF. This chain links TRBV27 with TRBJ2-7, with D hard to call. CDR1 and CDR2 from the germline V gene are MNHEY and SMNVEV (reference sequence). With 0 bases removed from V and 6 bases from J, the gap between germline ends came to 12 bases. The CDR3 spans 14 residues.

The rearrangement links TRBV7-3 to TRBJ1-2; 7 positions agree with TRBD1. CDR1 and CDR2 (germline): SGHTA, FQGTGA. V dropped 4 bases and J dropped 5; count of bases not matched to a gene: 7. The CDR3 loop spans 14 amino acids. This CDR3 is CASSSQTGNYGYTF. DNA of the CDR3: TGTGCCAGCAGCTCCCAGACAGGGAATTATGGCTACACCTTC. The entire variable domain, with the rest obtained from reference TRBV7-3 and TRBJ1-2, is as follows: GAGVSQTPSNKVTEKGKYVELRCDPISGHTALYWYRQSLGQGPEFLIYFQGTGAADDSGLPNDRFFAVRPEGSVSTLKIQRTERGDSAVYLCASSSQTGNYGYTFGSGTRLTVV.

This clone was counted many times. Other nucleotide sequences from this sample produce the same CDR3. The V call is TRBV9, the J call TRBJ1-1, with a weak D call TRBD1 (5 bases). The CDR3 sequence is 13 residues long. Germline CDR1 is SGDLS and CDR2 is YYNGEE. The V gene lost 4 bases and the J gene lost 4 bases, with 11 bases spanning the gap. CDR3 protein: CASSPGLGTEAFF. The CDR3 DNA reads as TGTGCCAGCAGCCCAGGGTTGGGCACTGAAGCTTTCTTT.

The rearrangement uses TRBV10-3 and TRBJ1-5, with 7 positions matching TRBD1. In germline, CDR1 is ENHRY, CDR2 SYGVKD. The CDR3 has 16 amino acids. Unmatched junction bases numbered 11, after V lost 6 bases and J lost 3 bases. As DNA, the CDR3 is TGTGCCATCAGCCCCTACCCGACAGGGATCAATCAGCCCCAGCATTTT. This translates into CAISPYPTGINQPQHF.

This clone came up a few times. The CDR3: CASRVTSGSYNEQFF. The CDR3, as DNA: TGTGCCAGCAGAGTGACTAGCGGCTCCTACAATGAGCAGTTCTTC. V is TRBV19 and J is TRBJ2-1; TRBD2 matches at 9 bases. In germline, CDR1 is LNHDA, CDR2 SQIVND (reference sequence). J was trimmed by 0 bases and V by 9 bases; bases with no gene match: 6. The CDR3 length is 15 residues.